The 7 T cell receptor beta chains given below trace back to one sample, sequenced in a study of shared clonotypes between healthy human individuals. Produced via immunoSEQ multiplex PCR; TCRdb's table is partial and in-frame only. Among 2 million to 2.5 million clones listed, less than 95% were seen once. The sample taken for sequencing was naive CD4+ T cells from PBMCs. The subset here: CD45RA+ positively selected. Receptor source: a man between 18 and 29 years old in good health. Some clones in this sample may be carry-over from other donors' samples.

Here the CDR3 DNA reads TGTGCCAGCAGTACCTTTACTAGCGCACATTACAATGAGCAGTTCTTC. Protein product: CASSTFTSAHYNEQFF. The chain uses TRBV11-1 and TRBJ2-1; 7 bases line up with TRBD2. The junction had 12 bases not matched to a gene; V was cut back by 6 bases and J by 4 bases. Germline CDR1 and CDR2: SGHAT and FQDESV (reference sequence). The CDR3 totals 16 residues.

This clone was counted only a few times. Other nucleotide sequences from this sample produce the same CDR3. In nucleotides, the CDR3 is TGTGCCAGCAGTCGACAGGGGCTTAACACTGAAGCTTTCTTT. Translating it yields CASSRQGLNTEAFF. The V and J genes are TRBV28 and TRBJ1-1; 8 nucleotides line up with TRBD1. There are 14 residues in the CDR3. Germline V CDR1 and CDR2: MDHEN, SYDVKM. J lost 2 bases, V lost 5 bases, and 4 bases had no gene match.

The CDR3 DNA reads as TGTGCCAGCCCCATATCCGGGAACACTGAAGCTTTCTTT. It specifies CASPISGNTEAFF. This rearrangement joins TRBV11-2 to TRBJ1-1, with unresolved D. Per germline, CDR1 SGHAT and CDR2 FQNNGV. This CDR3 contains 13 residues. Trimming shortened V by 8 bases and J by 1 base, and 11 bases separated the two germline ends.

The chain joins TRBV28 to TRBJ1-1, with D unresolved. V lost 3 bases, J lost 1 base, and 9 bases lay in between. CDR3 length: 14 residues. CDR1 and CDR2 from the germline V gene are MDHEN and SYDVKM. This CDR3 is CASSFQAPNTEAFF. DNA for the CDR3: TGTGCCAGCAGTTTCCAGGCACCGAACACTGAAGCTTTCTTT. The whole variable domain, filled in from reference TRBV28 and TRBJ1-1, reads DVKVTQSSRYLVKRTGEKVFLECVQDMDHENMFWYRQDPGLGLRLIYFSYDVKMKEKGDIPEGYSVSREKKERFSLILESASTNQTSMYLCASSFQAPNTEAFFGQGTRLTVV.

The chain employs TRBV6-5 and TRBJ2-7; 8 bases line up with TRBD1. CDR3 length equals 15 residues. Trimming removed 6 bases from V and 0 bases from J; junction bases left unmatched: 7. CDR1 MNHEY and CDR2 SVGAGI come from the germline V gene. The CDR3 spells CASRAQGAFSYEQYF. CDR3 in DNA: TGTGCCAGCAGGGCGCAGGGGGCCTTCTCCTACGAGCAGTACTTC.

The chain links TRBV28 to TRBJ2-3; tentatively, D is TRBD2 (6 bases). The ends were cut back, 4 bases at V and 0 bases at J, with 8 bases in the middle. The CDR3 loop spans 14 amino acids. The germline gives CDR1 MDHEN, CDR2 SYDVKM. For the CDR3, the DNA is TGTGCCAGCAGTTACGGGGGAAGCACAGATACGCAGTATTTT. This codes for CASSYGGSTDTQYF. Looking up the rest from reference TRBV28 and TRBJ2-3 gives the full variable domain: DVKVTQSSRYLVKRTGEKVFLECVQDMDHENMFWYRQDPGLGLRLIYFSYDVKMKEKGDIPEGYSVSREKKERFSLILESASTNQTSMYLCASSYGGSTDTQYFGPGTRLTVL.

V gene TRBV28 combines with J gene TRBJ2-7; 12 nucleotides align to TRBD1. The J segment lost 5 bases and the V segment lost 1 base, leaving 6 bases of the junction unmatched. From germline, CDR1 is MDHEN and CDR2 SYDVKM. The CDR3 is 16 residues long. The CDR3 bases are TGTGCCAGCAGTTTATTAGGCGGGACAGGGGGCGACGAGCAGTACTTC. It encodes CASSLLGGTGGDEQYF. The entire variable domain, with the rest obtained from reference TRBV28 and TRBJ2-7, is as follows: DVKVTQSSRYLVKRTGEKVFLECVQDMDHENMFWYRQDPGLGLRLIYFSYDVKMKEKGDIPEGYSVSREKKERFSLILESASTNQTSMYLCASSLLGGTGGDEQYFGPGTRLTVT.